The 29 T cell receptor beta chains below come from one sample, sequenced in a study of blood T cell repertoires in COVID-19. The assay was immunoSEQ multiplex PCR, and TCRdb's table has in-frame clones only and misses some. Of a few hundred thousand clones listed, roughly 85% are singletons. The specimen sequenced was PBMCs or T cells enriched from blood (not recorded which). The receptors here all came from a man aged 35-49 years who had been exposed to COVID-19.

The V call is TRBV5-6, the J call TRBJ2-3, with 7 bases fitting TRBD2. V was clipped by 7 bases and J by 2 bases; unmatched bases: 7. Germline CDR1 and CDR2: SGHDT and YYEEEE. There are 14 residues in the CDR3. Written as DNA, the CDR3 is TGTGCCAGCGGGACCGGGACTATCACAGATACGCAGTATTTT. Translated: CASGTGTITDTQYF. Full variable domain (remainder filled in from reference TRBV5-6 and TRBJ2-3): DAGVTQSPTHLIKTRGQQVTLRCSPKSGHDTVSWYQQALGQGPQFIFQYYEEEERQRGNFPDRFSGHQFPNYSSELNVNALLLGDSALYLCASGTGTITDTQYFGPGTRLTVL.

J is TRBJ2-7 and V is TRBV27; 13 nucleotides match TRBD2. The germline CDR1 and CDR2 sequences are MNHEY and SMNVEV (reference sequence). V lost 5 bases and J lost 3; bases outside the gene matches: 7. The CDR3 length is 16 residues. The CDR3: CASSRGLAGEIYEQYF. The CDR3 DNA reads TGTGCCAGCAGTCGTGGACTAGCGGGAGAAATCTACGAGCAGTACTTC.

This chain joins TRBV6-5 and TRBJ1-4; the match to TRBD1 covers 7 bases. The germline V gene has CDR1 MNHEY and CDR2 SVGAGI. The ends lost 5 bases at V and 6 bases at J; junction bases unmatched: 6. The CDR3 has 14 amino acids. The CDR3 loop reads CASSRDRMDEKLFF. For the CDR3, the DNA is TGTGCCAGCAGTCGGGACAGAATGGATGAAAAACTGTTTTTT.

Points on this clone: Other nucleotide sequences in the sample specify the same CDR3. V gene TRBV6-5 combines with J gene TRBJ2-3; 7 nucleotides align to TRBD2. The germline CDR1 and CDR2 sequences are MNHEY and SVGAGI. The CDR3 sequence is 15 residues long. With 6 bases clipped from V and 1 base from J, the junction kept 7 bases outside the gene matches. The CDR3 nucleotides read TGTGCCAGCAGGTTAGGGCTAGCGGGCACAGATACGCAGTATTTT. It specifies CASRLGLAGTDTQYF.

The chain couples TRBV14 to TRBJ2-7; 7 positions match TRBD2. There are 17 residues in the CDR3. Looked up from germline, CDR1 is SGHDN and CDR2 is FVKESK. V was pared by 7 bases and J by 3 bases, with 18 bases of the junction left unmatched. CDR3 in amino acids: CASTARAIGGSSYEQYF. DNA of the CDR3: TGTGCCAGCACCGCCAGGGCTATAGGCGGGAGCAGCTACGAGCAGTACTTC.

The V call is TRBV7-2, the J call TRBJ2-1; 10 bases match TRBD2. The CDR3 is made up of 16 amino acids. The V gene end was trimmed by 2 bases and the J gene end by 4 bases; junction bases not matched to a gene: 5. From germline, CDR1 is SGHTA and CDR2 FQGNSA. The CDR3 coding sequence is TGTGCCAGCAGCTTAACCGGGACTAGCGTGTACAATGAGCAGTTCTTC. As protein: CASSLTGTSVYNEQFF.

This chain uses TRBV30 with TRBJ1-5; D gene unclear. The CDR3 contains 12 residues. The germline V gene has CDR1 GTSNPN and CDR2 SVGIG (reference sequence). The V and J ends lost 7 bases and 13 bases respectively, with 20 bases between them. The CDR3 sequence is CASGSEGRGQHF. The CDR3 DNA reads as TGTGCCTCTGGAAGTGAGGGCCGGGGTCAGCATTTT.

The chain combines TRBV6-5 with TRBJ2-7; D might be TRBD1 (5 bases). The CDR3 contains 13 residues. The V gene lost 6 bases and the J gene lost 0 bases, with 9 bases spanning the gap. Germline-derived CDR1 and CDR2 are MNHEY and SVGAGI. As DNA, the CDR3 is TGTGCCAGCAGAACGACAGTCTCCTACGAGCAGTACTTC. This sequence encodes CASRTTVSYEQYF.

The rearrangement joins TRBV7-9 to TRBJ2-7, with TRBD2 matching 12 bases. With V trimmed by 1 base and J by 5 bases, 3 bases remained unmatched. The CDR3 length is 15 residues. Germline CDR1 reads SEHNR; CDR2 reads FQNEAQ (reference sequence). The CDR3 sequence is CASSLETSGGHEQYF. CDR3 sequence (DNA): TGTGCCAGCAGCTTAGAGACTAGCGGGGGACACGAGCAGTACTTC.

This sequence joins TRBV29-1 and TRBJ1-1; D uncertain. This CDR3 region has 13 residues. Germline values: CDR1 SQVTM, CDR2 ANQGSEA. Trimming stripped 7 bases from V and 3 bases from J, with 15 bases between. This CDR3 reads CSASLPRDTEAFF. DNA of the CDR3: TGCAGCGCTTCATTGCCCCGGGACACTGAAGCTTTCTTT.

This clone was detected only a few times. The chain carries TRBV11-2 and TRBJ2-1, with D maybe TRBD1 (6 bases). The CDR3 extends over 16 amino acids. The germline V gene encodes CDR1 SGHAT and CDR2 FQNNGV. Between the trimmed V and J ends, which lost 5 bases and 5 bases, there was a span of 19 bases. CDR3 sequence reads: CASSTKGQNSHNEQFF. In nucleotides, the CDR3 is TGTGCCAGCAGCACGAAAGGACAGAATTCTCACAATGAGCAGTTCTTC.

The CDR3 DNA reads TGCGCCACCCAAGCGGGAGAGGGGATCGGGGAGCTGTTTTTT. Its protein product is CATQAGEGIGELFF. V is TRBV5-1 and J is TRBJ2-2, with 8 bases fitting TRBD2. CDR3 length: 14 amino acids. CDR1 SGHRS and CDR2 YFSETQ come from the germline V gene. Germline trimming cut 9 bases from V and 7 bases from J; bases unmatched to any gene: 11.

This clone was recorded a few times. The rearrangement links TRBV30 to TRBJ1-1, with a weak D call TRBD1 (5 bases). This CDR3 is built from 13 residues. Germline loops: CDR1 GTSNPN, CDR2 SVGIG (reference sequence). V shed 0 bases and J shed 11 bases, with 16 bases lying between them. The CDR3, as DNA: TGTGCCTGGAGTGTAGGGGAAGGCGGATTGGCTTTCTTT. Its translation is CAWSVGEGGLAFF.

V usage is TRBV10-3 and J usage is TRBJ2-5, with 7 bases matching TRBD1. The CDR3 extends over 13 amino acids. Trimming cost V 10 bases and J 1 base; bases outside gene matches: 6. Germline CDR1 reads ENHRY; CDR2 reads SYGVKD. The CDR3 loop reads CATRDRLQETQYF. CDR3 nucleotide sequence: TGTGCCACGAGGGACAGACTCCAAGAGACCCAGTACTTC.

Comment on this clone: The missing conserved phenylalanine or tryptophan at the end of this CDR3 makes a read error likely. The DNA is left out, because the CDR3 cannot be placed on it with certainty; the CDR3 is given as TCRdb lists it. The rearrangement joins TRBV14 to TRBJ2-4; no check of the table's D call, TRBD2, against the DNA was made. The CDR3 has 8 amino acids, counting both end residues. Germline CDR1 SGHDN, CDR2 FVKESK. CDR3 region: CASSQDPG.

The rearrangement links TRBV5-4 to TRBJ1-1; 7 bases are a match to TRBD1. V shed 1 base and J 6 bases; nucleotides not matched to a gene: 12. CDR3 size: 16 residues. Germline V gives CDR1 SGHNT, CDR2 YYREEE (reference sequence). CDR3 residues: CASSLRQGGFGAEAFF. CDR3 DNA: TGTGCCAGCAGCTTGAGACAGGGAGGATTCGGGGCTGAAGCTTTCTTT.

J is TRBJ2-7 and V is TRBV5-6, with a weak D call TRBD2 (6 bases). Trimming took 6 bases from V and 2 from J, leaving 18 bases between them. The CDR3 loop spans 15 amino acids. Germline CDR1 reads SGHDT; CDR2 reads YYEEEE. Here the CDR3 reads CASIPVSGRPYEQYF. In DNA, the CDR3 is TGTGCCAGCATTCCAGTTAGCGGAAGACCCTACGAGCAGTACTTC.

The chain employs TRBV10-3 and TRBJ1-5; D remains ambiguous. The CDR3 extends over 13 amino acids. Trimming left V 2 bases short and J 3 bases short, with 5 bases between. Germline loops: CDR1 ENHRY, CDR2 SYGVKD. CDR3 in amino acids: CAISERVNQPQHF. CDR3 DNA sequence: TGTGCCATCAGTGAGCGGGTCAATCAGCCCCAGCATTTT.

This clone was found a few times. The gene calls are TRBV15 and TRBJ1-1, with TRBD1 matching over 7 bases. Per germline, CDR1 LNHNV and CDR2 YYDKDF (reference sequence). The CDR3 is made up of 18 amino acids. The J segment lost 11 bases and the V segment lost 5 bases, leaving 26 bases of the junction unmatched. CDR3 region: CATSGIPGAGTELLRAFF. CDR3 DNA sequence: TGTGCCACCAGCGGTATCCCTGGGGCCGGGACAGAGCTTTTAAGGGCTTTCTTT. The variable domain in full, completed from reference TRBV15 and TRBJ1-1, reads DAMVIQNPRYQVTQFGKPVTLSCSQTLNHNVMYWYQQKSSQAPKLLFHYYDKDFNNEADTPDNFQSRRPNTSFCFLDIRSPGLGDTAMYLCATSGIPGAGTELLRAFFGQGTRLTVV.

The CDR3 DNA follows: TGTGCCAGCAGCGTAGCAGGGCGCACCGGGGAGCTGTTTTTT. Translated, it gives CASSVAGRTGELFF. The V call is TRBV9, the J call TRBJ2-2, with D perhaps matching TRBD1 (5 bases). Germline loops: CDR1 SGDLS, CDR2 YYNGEE. V was shortened by 0 bases and J by 4 bases, with 7 bases between the two germline ends. CDR3 size: 14 residues. The variable domain in full, completed from reference TRBV9 and TRBJ2-2, reads DSGVTQTPKHLITATGQRVTLRCSPRSGDLSVYWYQQSLDQGLQFLIQYYNGEERAKGNILERFSAQQFPDLHSELNLSSLELGDSALYFCASSVAGRTGELFFGEGSRLTVL.

This clone was recorded at least ten times. At the DNA level, this CDR3 is encoded by other sequences in the same sample as well. CDR3 coding DNA: TGTGCCAGCAGCCGGACAGGGGATACTGAAGCTTTCTTT. Translation: CASSRTGDTEAFF. The rearrangement uses TRBV5-4 and TRBJ1-1; 9 nucleotides agree with TRBD1. With 4 bases clipped from V and 5 bases from J, the junction kept 3 bases outside the gene matches. The CDR3 totals 13 residues. Germline V gives CDR1 SGHNT, CDR2 YYREEE (reference sequence).

The rearrangement links TRBV3-1 (or the pseudogene TRBV3-2) to TRBJ2-7; 10 nucleotides align to TRBD2. J was trimmed by 4 bases and V by 3 bases; bases with no gene match: 6. This CDR3 has 15 amino acids. Germline V CDR1 and CDR2: LGHDT, YNNKEL (reference sequence). The CDR3 DNA follows: TGTGCCAGCAGCCAGGGCGGACTAGCGGAGTACGAGCAGTACTTC. Translated, it gives CASSQGGLAEYEQYF.

This clone showed up just a few times. This chain uses TRBV5-1 with TRBJ1-1, with D unresolved. The CDR3 totals 14 residues. The germline V gene has CDR1 SGHRS and CDR2 YFSETQ. V was shortened by 3 bases and J by 5 bases, with 14 bases between the two germline ends. The DNA for the CDR3 is TGCGCCAGCAGCTATTACGGGAGGGATACTGAAGCTTTCTTT. Amino acids: CASSYYGRDTEAFF.

V is TRBV30 and J is TRBJ2-7; D is possibly TRBD1 (5 bases). The germline V and J ends were trimmed by 1 base and 9 bases, with 16 bases remaining between them. The CDR3 is 13 amino acids. Germline lookup yields CDR1 GTSNPN and CDR2 SVGIG (reference sequence). CDR3 region: CAWSEGLPQGQYF. DNA for the CDR3: TGTGCCTGGAGTGAAGGGTTACCTCAGGGGCAGTACTTC. Full variable domain (missing parts from reference TRBV30 and TRBJ2-7): SQTIHQWPATLVQPVGSPLSLECTVEGTSNPNLYWYRQAAGRGLQLLFYSVGIGQISSEVPQNLSASRPQDRQFILSSKKLLLSDSGFYLCAWSEGLPQGQYFGPGTRLTVT.

This clone showed up just once. The CDR3 loop reads CASSPRSAGYYNEQFF. CDR3 in DNA: TGTGCCAGCAGCCCCCGTTCGGCGGGCTACTACAATGAGCAGTTCTTC. The chain is built from TRBV3-1 (or the pseudogene TRBV3-2) and TRBJ2-1, with TRBD2 as a possible D gene (5 bases). V was shortened by 4 bases and J by 3 bases, with 16 bases between the two germline ends. The germline gives CDR1 LGHDT, CDR2 YNNKEL (reference sequence). This CDR3 has 16 residues.

Concerning this clone itself: A read error may account for a junction end that differs from germline. This chain links TRBV12-3 or TRBV12-4 with TRBJ1-2, with unresolved D. The CDR3 loop spans 12 amino acids. The CDR3, as DNA: TGTGCCAGCAGTTTAGGTTTAGGTCAGAGGGTTTTC. It translates to CASSLGLGQRVF.

The V and J genes are TRBV2 and TRBJ1-5; 11 nucleotides agree with TRBD1. The CDR3 has 14 residues. CDR1 SNHLY and CDR2 FYNNEI come from the germline V gene. The J segment lost 5 bases and the V segment lost 8 bases, leaving 5 bases of the junction unmatched. CDR3 loop: CASVKGQGDQPQHF. The DNA of the CDR3 is TGTGCCAGCGTAAAGGGACAGGGGGATCAGCCCCAGCATTTT.

The V and J genes are TRBV5-5 and TRBJ1-2; TRBD1 matches 8 bases. The germline V gene has CDR1 SGHKS and CDR2 YYEKEE (reference sequence). The CDR3 sequence is 15 residues long. J was trimmed by 9 bases and V by 6 bases; bases with no gene match: 16. The CDR3 bases are TGTGCCAGCATCGTCCGTCCGGACAGGGCGGTTAGCTACACCTTC. Protein product: CASIVRPDRAVSYTF.

The chain uses TRBV12-5 and TRBJ2-5; 8 bases map to TRBD1. The CDR3 extends over 15 amino acids. The germline CDR1 and CDR2 sequences are LGHNT and FRNRAP. J lost 5 bases, V lost 5 bases, and 10 bases had no gene match. This CDR3 reads CASGPSGGAGETQYF. The DNA for the CDR3 is TGTGCTAGTGGTCCTTCAGGGGGCGCCGGGGAGACCCAGTACTTC.